This T cell receptor (beta chain) was sequenced for a study of Graves' ophthalmopathy and Graves' hyperthyroidism. Study outcomes and limitations: With around 88% sensitivity and 75% to 84% specificity, a 13-signature model separated ophthalmopathy from stable hyperthyroidism. Among thyroid clonotypes expanded above 0.001 frequency, most also appeared in blood.

This clonotype has a count of ten or more. Its target is not known. TCR beta CDR3 regions were amplified from RNA transcripts. First-round RT-PCR with HTBI primers preceded a second-round multiplex PCR. TCRdb reprocessed the multiplex PCR reads via MiXCR and lists one record per CDR3 protein. The sample shows some 380,000 distinct CDR3 sequences, 15% of them seen only once. Hyperthyroidism was considered stable when no ophthalmopathy appeared within 18 months of follow-up. Newly diagnosed, the hyperthyroidism patients had under 2 months' duration and were aged 18 to 65. CDR1 and CDR2 (germline): SGHTA, FQGTGA. V lost 5 bases, J lost 6 bases, and 9 bases stayed unmatched. CDR3 length: 14 amino acids.

Sequencing was carried out using peripheral blood. This TCR came from a woman between 18 and 29 years old with stable Graves' hyperthyroidism. The chain is built from TRBV7-3 and TRBJ1-2; 7 bases line up with TRBD1. CDR3 sequence (DNA): TGTGCCAGCAGCCAAAAGGGACAGAGCCATGGCTACACCTTC. This encodes CASSQKGQSHGYTF.